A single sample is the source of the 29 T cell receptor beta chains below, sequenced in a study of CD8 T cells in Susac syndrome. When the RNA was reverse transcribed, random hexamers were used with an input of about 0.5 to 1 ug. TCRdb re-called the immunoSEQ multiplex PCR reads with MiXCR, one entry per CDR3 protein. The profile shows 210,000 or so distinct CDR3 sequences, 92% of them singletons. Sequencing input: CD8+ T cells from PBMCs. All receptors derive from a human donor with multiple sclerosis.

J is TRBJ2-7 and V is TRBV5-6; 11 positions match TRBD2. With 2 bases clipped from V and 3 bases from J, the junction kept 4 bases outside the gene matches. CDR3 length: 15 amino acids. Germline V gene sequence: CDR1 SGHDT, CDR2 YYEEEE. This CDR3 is CASSFGTSGYYEQYF. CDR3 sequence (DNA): TGTGCCAGCAGCTTTGGGACTAGCGGCTACTACGAGCAGTACTTC.

CDR3 in amino acids: CASSQVAGTDTQYF. As DNA, the CDR3 is TGTGCCAGCAGCCAAGTAGCGGGCACAGATACGCAGTATTTT. The chain joins TRBV14 to TRBJ2-3, with D maybe TRBD2 (6 bases). V lost 1 base and J lost 1, with 6 bases in between. The CDR3 consists of 14 residues. CDR1 SGHDN and CDR2 FVKESK come from the germline V gene.

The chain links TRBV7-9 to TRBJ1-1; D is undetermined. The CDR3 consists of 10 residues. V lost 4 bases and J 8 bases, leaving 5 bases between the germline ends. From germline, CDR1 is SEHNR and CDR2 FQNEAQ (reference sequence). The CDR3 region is CASSSEEAFF. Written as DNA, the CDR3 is TGTGCCAGCAGCTCAGAAGAAGCTTTCTTT. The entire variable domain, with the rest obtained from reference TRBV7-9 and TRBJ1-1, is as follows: DTGVSQNPRHKITKRGQNVTFRCDPISEHNRLYWYRQTLGQGPEFLTYFQNEAQLEKSRLLSDRFSAERPKGSFSTLEIQRTEQGDSAMYLCASSSEEAFFGQGTRLTVV.

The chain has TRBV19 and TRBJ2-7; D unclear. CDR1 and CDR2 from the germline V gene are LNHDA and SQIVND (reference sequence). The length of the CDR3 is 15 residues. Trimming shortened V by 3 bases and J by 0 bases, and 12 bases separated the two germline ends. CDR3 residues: CASSILFEYSYEQYF. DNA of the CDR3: TGTGCCAGTAGTATCCTTTTTGAGTACTCCTACGAGCAGTACTTC. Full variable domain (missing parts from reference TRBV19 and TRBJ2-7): DGGITQSPKYLFRKEGQNVTLSCEQNLNHDAMYWYRQDPGQGLRLIYYSQIVNDFQKGDIAEGYSVSREKKESFPLTVTSAQKNPTAFYLCASSILFEYSYEQYFGPGTRLTVT.

The CDR3 region is CASRVYRGREVGPQHF. In DNA form, the CDR3 reads TGTGCCAGCAGGGTTTACAGGGGGCGCGAGGTGGGTCCCCAGCATTTT. The chain uses TRBV7-9 and TRBJ1-5; 9 nucleotides align to TRBD1. The CDR3 totals 16 residues. V was pared by 6 bases and J by 10 bases, with 16 bases of the junction left unmatched. Germline V gene sequence: CDR1 SEHNR, CDR2 FQNEAQ (reference sequence). The full variable domain, with the rest looked up from reference TRBV7-9 and TRBJ1-5, is DTGVSQNPRHKITKRGQNVTFRCDPISEHNRLYWYRQTLGQGPEFLTYFQNEAQLEKSRLLSDRFSAERPKGSFSTLEIQRTEQGDSAMYLCASRVYRGREVGPQHFGDGTRLSIL.

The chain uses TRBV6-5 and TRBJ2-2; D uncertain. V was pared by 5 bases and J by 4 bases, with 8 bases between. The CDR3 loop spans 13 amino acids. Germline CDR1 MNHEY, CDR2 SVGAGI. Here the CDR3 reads CASSPSLTGELFF. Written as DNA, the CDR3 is TGTGCCAGCAGTCCATCCCTCACCGGGGAGCTGTTTTTT.

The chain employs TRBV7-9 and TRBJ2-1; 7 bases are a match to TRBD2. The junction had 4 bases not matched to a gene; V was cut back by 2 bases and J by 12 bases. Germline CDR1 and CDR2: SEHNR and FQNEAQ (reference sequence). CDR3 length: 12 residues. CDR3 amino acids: CASSLSSSGQFF. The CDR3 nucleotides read TGTGCCAGCAGCTTATCCTCTAGCGGGCAGTTCTTC.

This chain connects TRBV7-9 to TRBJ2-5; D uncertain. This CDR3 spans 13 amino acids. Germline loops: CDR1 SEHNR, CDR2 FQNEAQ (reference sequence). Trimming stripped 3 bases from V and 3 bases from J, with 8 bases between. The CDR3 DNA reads TGTGCCAGCAGCTTTGTGGTAGAAGAGACCCAGTACTTC. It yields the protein CASSFVVEETQYF. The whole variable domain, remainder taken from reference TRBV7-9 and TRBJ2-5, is DTGVSQNPRHKITKRGQNVTFRCDPISEHNRLYWYRQTLGQGPEFLTYFQNEAQLEKSRLLSDRFSAERPKGSFSTLEIQRTEQGDSAMYLCASSFVVEETQYFGPGTRLLVL.

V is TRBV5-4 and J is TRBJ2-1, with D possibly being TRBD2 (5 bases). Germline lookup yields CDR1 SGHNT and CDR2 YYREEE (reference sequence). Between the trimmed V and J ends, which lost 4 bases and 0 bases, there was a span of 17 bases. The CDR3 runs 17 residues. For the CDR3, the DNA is TGTGCCAGCAGCCTTAGACTACTCCTAAACTCCTACAATGAGCAGTTCTTC. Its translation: CASSLRLLLNSYNEQFF.

CDR3 DNA sequence: TGTGCCAGCAGCTTAACTGGGCGAGATACGCAGTATTTT. Encoded protein: CASSLTGRDTQYF. V gene TRBV7-9 combines with J gene TRBJ2-3; D uncertain. Germline-derived CDR1 and CDR2 are SEHNR and FQNEAQ (reference sequence). Trimming cost V 2 bases and J 5 bases, with 8 bases left between them. The CDR3 has 13 residues.

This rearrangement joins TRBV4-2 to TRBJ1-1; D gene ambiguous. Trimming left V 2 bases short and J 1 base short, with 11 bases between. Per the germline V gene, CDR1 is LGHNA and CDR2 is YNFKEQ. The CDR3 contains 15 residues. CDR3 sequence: CASSQSGKTNTEAFF. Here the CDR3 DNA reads TGTGCCAGCAGCCAAAGTGGGAAGACGAACACTGAAGCTTTCTTT.

The CDR3 coding sequence is TGTGCCAGCAGCCAAGAGGAAGGGGGATCAGTTGAGACCCAGTACTTC. Its protein is CASSQEEGGSVETQYF. The chain joins TRBV4-2 to TRBJ2-5; D might be TRBD1 (6 bases). CDR1 and CDR2 (germline): LGHNA, YNFKEQ. Trimming stripped 0 bases from V and 5 bases from J, with 16 bases between. This CDR3 is built from 16 residues.

The CDR3 nucleotides read TGTGCCAGCAGTCTGCCCCCGGAGCCCTACAATGAGCAGTTCTTC. This encodes CASSLPPEPYNEQFF. The chain combines TRBV6-2 or TRBV6-3 with TRBJ2-1, with D unresolved. From germline, CDR1 is MNHEY and CDR2 SVGEGT. V gave up 5 bases and J gave up 2 bases, with 13 bases separating them. There are 15 residues in the CDR3.

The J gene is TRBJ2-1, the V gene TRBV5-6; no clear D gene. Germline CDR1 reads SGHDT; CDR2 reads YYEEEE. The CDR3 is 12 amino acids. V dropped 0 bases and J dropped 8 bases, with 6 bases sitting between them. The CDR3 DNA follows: TGTGCCAGCAGCTTGGTAGCAGATGAGCAGTTCTTC. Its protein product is CASSLVADEQFF.

The CDR3 is CASSPAGLAGELFF. Here the CDR3 DNA reads TGTGCCAGCAGTCCGGCGGGGTTGGCCGGGGAGCTGTTTTTT. The chain joins TRBV12-3 or TRBV12-4 to TRBJ2-2; a possible D gene is TRBD2 (6 bases). The V end was cut by 5 bases, the J end by 6 bases, with 13 bases between. The CDR3 spans 14 residues.

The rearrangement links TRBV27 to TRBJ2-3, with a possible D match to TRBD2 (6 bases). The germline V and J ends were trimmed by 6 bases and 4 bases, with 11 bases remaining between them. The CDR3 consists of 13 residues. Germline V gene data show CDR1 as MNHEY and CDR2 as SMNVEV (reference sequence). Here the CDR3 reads CASRAGLADTQYF. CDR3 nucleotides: TGTGCCAGCAGGGCGGGGTTGGCAGATACGCAGTATTTT.

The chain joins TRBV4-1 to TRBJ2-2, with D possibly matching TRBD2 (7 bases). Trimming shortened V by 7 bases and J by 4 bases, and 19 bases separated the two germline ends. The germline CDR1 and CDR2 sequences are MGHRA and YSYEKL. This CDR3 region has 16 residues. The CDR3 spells CASTPGRGPSTGELFF. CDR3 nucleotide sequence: TGCGCCAGCACCCCCGGGCGGGGGCCGAGCACCGGGGAGCTGTTTTTT.

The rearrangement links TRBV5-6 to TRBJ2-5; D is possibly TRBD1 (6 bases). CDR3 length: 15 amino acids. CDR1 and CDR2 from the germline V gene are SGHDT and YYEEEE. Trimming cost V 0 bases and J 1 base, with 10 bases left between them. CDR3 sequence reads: CASSLVPRGQETQYF. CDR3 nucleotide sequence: TGTGCCAGCAGCTTGGTACCCAGGGGCCAAGAGACCCAGTACTTC.

The CDR3 DNA sequence: TGTGCCAGCAGCTTGGGGACAACGACAGATACGCAGTATTTT. Translated, it gives CASSLGTTTDTQYF. The chain carries TRBV5-4 and TRBJ2-3; possibly TRBD1 for D (5 bases). This CDR3 has 14 residues. CDR1 and CDR2 from the germline V gene are SGHNT and YYREEE (reference sequence). Trimming cost V 0 bases and J 3 bases, with 8 bases left between them. Together with reference TRBV5-4 and TRBJ2-3, the CDR3 gives the full variable domain: ETGVTQSPTHLIKTRGQQVTLRCSSQSGHNTVSWYQQALGQGPQFIFQYYREEENGRGNFPPRFSGLQFPNYSSELNVNALELDDSALYLCASSLGTTTDTQYFGPGTRLTVL.

The CDR3 reads CAWTSGGSADTQYF. Written as DNA, the CDR3 is TGTGCCTGGACTAGCGGGGGCTCGGCAGATACGCAGTATTTT. This chain connects TRBV30 to TRBJ2-3, with 10 positions matching TRBD2. This CDR3 spans 14 amino acids. V lost 4 bases and J lost 4; bases outside the gene matches: 5. Germline CDR1 and CDR2: GTSNPN and SVGIG (reference sequence).

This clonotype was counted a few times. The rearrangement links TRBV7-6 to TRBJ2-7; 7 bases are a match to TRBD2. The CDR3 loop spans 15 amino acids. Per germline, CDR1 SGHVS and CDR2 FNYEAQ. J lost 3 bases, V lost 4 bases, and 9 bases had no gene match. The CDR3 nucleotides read TGTGCCAGCAGCTCAGCTAGCGGAGTACTCTACGAGCAGTACTTC. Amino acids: CASSSASGVLYEQYF.

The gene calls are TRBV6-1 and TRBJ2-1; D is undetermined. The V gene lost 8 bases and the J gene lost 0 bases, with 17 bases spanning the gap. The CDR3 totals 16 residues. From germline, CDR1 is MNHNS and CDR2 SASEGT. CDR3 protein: CASPGVDPSSYNEQFF. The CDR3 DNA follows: TGTGCCAGCCCTGGGGTAGACCCTAGCTCCTACAATGAGCAGTTCTTC.

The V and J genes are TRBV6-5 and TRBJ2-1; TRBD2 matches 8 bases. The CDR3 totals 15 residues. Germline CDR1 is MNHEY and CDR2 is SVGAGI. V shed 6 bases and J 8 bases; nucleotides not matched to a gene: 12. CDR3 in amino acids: CASRHPGLEDDEQFF. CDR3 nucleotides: TGTGCCAGCAGACACCCGGGACTAGAGGACGATGAGCAGTTCTTC.

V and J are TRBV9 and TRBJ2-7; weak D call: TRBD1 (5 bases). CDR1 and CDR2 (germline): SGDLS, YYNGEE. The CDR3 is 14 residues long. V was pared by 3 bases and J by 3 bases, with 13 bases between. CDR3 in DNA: TGTGCCAGCAGCGCTTGGGGCAGCGACTACGAGCAGTACTTC. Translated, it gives CASSAWGSDYEQYF.

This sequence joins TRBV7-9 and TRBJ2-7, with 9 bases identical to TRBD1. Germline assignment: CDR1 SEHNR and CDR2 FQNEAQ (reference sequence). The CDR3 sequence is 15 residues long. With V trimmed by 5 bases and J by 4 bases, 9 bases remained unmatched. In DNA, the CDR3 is TGTGCCAGCAGCCCCCGGTCGGACAGGGGATACGAGCAGTACTTC. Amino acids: CASSPRSDRGYEQYF.

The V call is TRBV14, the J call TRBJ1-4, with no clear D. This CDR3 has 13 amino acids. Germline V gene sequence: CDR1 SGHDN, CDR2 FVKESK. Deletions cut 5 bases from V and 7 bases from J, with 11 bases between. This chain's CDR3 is CASSEGDSEKLFF. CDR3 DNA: TGTGCCAGCAGCGAGGGAGATAGTGAAAAACTGTTTTTT.

The CDR3 nucleotides read TGTGCCAGCAGCCCCCCTGACTCGATCTACAATGAGCAGTTCTTC. Translating it yields CASSPPDSIYNEQFF. J is TRBJ2-1 and V is TRBV13; D remains ambiguous. Trimming took 5 bases from V and 3 from J, leaving 14 bases between them. Per the germline V gene, CDR1 is PRHDT and CDR2 is FYEKMQ (reference sequence). CDR3 length equals 15 residues. The full variable domain, completed using reference TRBV13 and TRBJ2-1, is AAGVIQSPRHLIKEKRETATLKCYPIPRHDTVYWYQQGPGQDPQFLISFYEKMQSDKGSIPDRFSAQQFSDYHSELNMSSLELGDSALYFCASSPPDSIYNEQFFGPGTRLTVL.

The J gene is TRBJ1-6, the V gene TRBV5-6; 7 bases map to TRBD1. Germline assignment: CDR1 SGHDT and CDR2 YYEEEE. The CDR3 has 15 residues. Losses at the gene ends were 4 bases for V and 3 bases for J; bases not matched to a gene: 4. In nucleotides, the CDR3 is TGTGCCAGCAGCATTCGACAGGGCTATAATTCACCCCTCCACTTT. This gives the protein CASSIRQGYNSPLHF.

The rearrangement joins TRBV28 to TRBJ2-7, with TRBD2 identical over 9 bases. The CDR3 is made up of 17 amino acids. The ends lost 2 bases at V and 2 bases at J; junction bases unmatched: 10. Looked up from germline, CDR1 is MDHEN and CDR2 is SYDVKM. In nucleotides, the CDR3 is TGTGCCAGCAGTTTACGACTAGCGGAGCGAATGACCTACGAGCAGTACTTC. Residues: CASSLRLAERMTYEQYF.